This T cell receptor (beta chain) was retrieved from a study of molecular identifiers for immune sequencing clone quantification (dated by TCRdb to the late 2010s). Context from the whole study: In a replicate experiment, RNA from about 21,000 or 97,000 naive CD8 T cells was split into five aliquots, four of which were sequenced. This methods study benchmarked molecular-identifier clustering-based TCR repertoire sequencing (MIDCIRS) and TCR RNA copy counting, using CD8 T cells to do so. Overall study outcomes, separate from this receptor: In CMV-specific effector cells, over 99% of molecules were held by clones above 20 RNA copies, whereas under 1% of molecules were held by such clones in naive cells. When barcode sub-clustering was not used, chimeric consensus sequences inflated TCR diversity, with chimeras reaching as high as 47%. A single cell's worth of spiked-in Jurkat TCR RNA was reported detectable even among under 1.3 million naive CD8 T cells. Highly expanded clone sizes could be underestimated if identical TCR molecules share a barcode. Spiked-in Jurkat TCR RNA (approximately 10 copies' worth), which is not part of the donor repertoire, was contained in the naive libraries. Modeling estimated about three recovered TCR RNA copies per cell, compared with about ten by digital PCR, which implies approximately 30% capture efficiency.

This clonotype has a count of ten or more. No cognate antigen has been identified for it. Per-nucleotide qualities are absent, and no much larger clonotype sits a single base away. Naive CD8 T cell libraries were made from 20,000 to 1,000,000 sorted cells using 10%, 30% or 50% of purified RNA. Naive CD8 T cells, defined as CD8+CD4-CCR7+CD45RA+, were FACS-sorted into RLT Plus buffer on a BD FACSAria II. Around 11 TCR copies' worth of Jurkat RNA were spiked into 20,000-1,000,000 naive CD8 T cell samples to test detection sensitivity. CD8 T cells were enriched using RosetteSep CD8+ T Cell Enrichment Cocktail and Ficoll-Paque, and the enriched cells then underwent ACK red cell lysis. Libraries were built with PCR. The reads were generated on a NextSeq 500. Bulk TCR libraries were prepared as previously described, using TCR primers listed in Table S5. Total RNA was purified with the Qiagen AllPrep DNA/RNA kit. Before analysis, reads from multiple sequencing runs of the same library were pooled. On the study's bioinformatics: Reads were retained only if an exact TCR constant sequence was present, and the retained reads were trimmed to 150 nt and grouped according to their 12-nt molecular barcodes. Reads inside each barcode group were sub-clustered using a 15% Levenshtein threshold, and a quality-weighted consensus sequence was constructed for each RNA molecule. Non-functional sequences were excluded, and lower-count sequences lying one edit away from another sequence were also excluded. Barcode sub-clusters with fewer than 20% of the maximum read count were removed, based on fitting two negative binomial distributions. TCRdb trimmed public reads at Q25 via fastp, called clones via MiXCR and kept in-frame beta chains. Rows merge per CDR3 protein into single entries with the most common DNA and genes. The V and J calls follow TCRdb's processing rather than the paper's. The sample data list about 630,000 distinct CDR3 sequences, and less than 30% of these were observed just once. The ten largest clones capture approximately 0.75% of the sample.

The germline V gene encodes CDR1 DFQATT and CDR2 SNEGSKA (reference sequence). From its cysteine to its phenylalanine, the CDR3 spans 17 amino acids. The entry retains the CDR3 DNA only, 51 bases that are in frame from base 1. Deletion took 1 base off V and 6 bases off J, with a span of 21 bases between the germline ends. The chain couples TRBV20-1 to TRBJ2-2; possibly the D gene is TRBD2, per 6 matching bases. What was sequenced was naive CD8+ T cells from blood, with Jurkat cell RNA spiked in. What this sample's cell subset or site label stands for: FACS-sorted CD8+CD4-CCR7+CD45RA+ naive T cells. The source of this sequence is a human donor in good health. Some libraries in this study had Jurkat cell RNA spiked in. The nucleotide sequence is given as TGCAGTGCTAGAGTCTCTTTTCGGGGGAGAATGGCCGGGGAGCTGTTTTTT. Protein translation: CSARVSFRGRMAGELFF.